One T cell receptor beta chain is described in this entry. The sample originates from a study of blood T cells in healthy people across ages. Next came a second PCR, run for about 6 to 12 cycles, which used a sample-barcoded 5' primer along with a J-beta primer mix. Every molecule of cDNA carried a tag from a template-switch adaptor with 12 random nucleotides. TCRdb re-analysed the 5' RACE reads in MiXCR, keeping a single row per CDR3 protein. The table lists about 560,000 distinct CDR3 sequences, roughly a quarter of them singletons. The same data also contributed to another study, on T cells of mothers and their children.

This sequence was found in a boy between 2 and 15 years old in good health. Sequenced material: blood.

CDR3 DNA sequence: TGTGCTAGTGGTTTTACCCTGACAGAAAAACAAGAGACCCAGTACTTC. This gives the protein CASGFTLTEKQETQYF. The chain has TRBV12-5 and TRBJ2-5, with D maybe TRBD1 (5 bases). Looked up from germline, CDR1 is LGHNT and CDR2 is FRNRAP. The CDR3 totals 16 residues. V lost 3 bases, J lost 2 bases, and 16 bases lay in between.